The next 17 T cell receptor beta chains were all read from a single sample in a study of response to subunit inactivated influenza vaccine. TCRdb re-called the RT-PCR reads with MiXCR, one entry per CDR3 protein. The table records about 160,000 distinct CDR3 sequences, approximately 10% of them present only once. The sequenced sample was non-naive T cells sorted from PBMCs, obtained about 40 days after vaccination. These receptors were obtained from a man in his fifties who received an inactivated influenza vaccine.

This clonotype was counted many times. The chain combines TRBV15 with TRBJ2-2, with a possible D match to TRBD2 (5 bases). In germline, CDR1 is LNHNV, CDR2 YYDKDF (reference sequence). The V and J ends lost 5 bases and 5 bases respectively, with 12 bases between them. The CDR3 length is 14 residues. The CDR3 spells CATSGETPTGELFF. The CDR3 bases are TGTGCCACCAGCGGGGAGACCCCAACCGGGGAGCTGTTTTTT. Supplemented by reference TRBV15 and TRBJ2-2, the full variable domain reads DAMVIQNPRYQVTQFGKPVTLSCSQTLNHNVMYWYQQKSSQAPKLLFHYYDKDFNNEADTPDNFQSRRPNTSFCFLDIRSPGLGDTAMYLCATSGETPTGELFFGEGSRLTVL.

This clonotype appeared a few times. The rearrangement joins TRBV6-5 to TRBJ2-2; 9 nucleotides match TRBD2. Unmatched junction bases numbered 6, after V lost 0 bases and J lost 7 bases. Germline loops: CDR1 MNHEY, CDR2 SVGAGI. The CDR3 consists of 16 residues. CDR3 sequence reads: CASSYSAGGQFGELFF. Here the CDR3 DNA reads TGTGCCAGCAGTTACTCGGCGGGGGGGCAATTCGGGGAGCTGTTTTTT.

This clonotype was counted between two and nine times. The chain is built from TRBV7-2 and TRBJ2-1; the D gene is possibly TRBD2 (6 bases). The CDR3 length is 16 residues. The germline gives CDR1 SGHTA, CDR2 FQGNSA. Trimming took 4 bases from V and 7 from J, leaving 20 bases between them. The CDR3 reads CASSYSGTQGRNEQFF. In DNA, the CDR3 is TGTGCCAGCAGCTATTCAGGGACTCAAGGGAGGAATGAGCAGTTCTTC. Drawing the rest from reference TRBV7-2 and TRBJ2-1, the complete variable domain is GAGVSQSPSNKVTEKGKDVELRCDPISGHTALYWYRQSLGQGLEFLIYFQGNSAPDKSGLPSDRFSAERTGGSVSTLTIQRTQQEDSAVYLCASSYSGTQGRNEQFFGPGTRLTVL.

J is TRBJ1-2 and V is TRBV7-8; 10 bases are shared with TRBD1. There are 17 residues in the CDR3. Germline-derived CDR1 and CDR2 are SGHVS and FQNEAQ. Germline trimming cut 2 bases from V and 4 bases from J; bases unmatched to any gene: 10. CDR3 sequence (DNA): TGTGCCAGCAGCTTAAGGGGACAGGGGTCCCACCTCTATGGCTACACCTTC. Residues: CASSLRGQGSHLYGYTF.

This clonotype has a handful of counts. A read error is possible here, since a much larger clone lies one base away. V and J are TRBV6-1 and TRBJ2-1, with 14 bases fitting TRBD2. CDR1 is MNHNS, CDR2 SASEGT, per germline. The CDR3 is 16 residues long. The CDR3 protein is CPSGTSGSRGRNEQFF. The DNA for the CDR3 is TGTCCCAGCGGGACTAGCGGGAGTAGGGGACGCAATGAGCAGTTCTTC.

This clonotype occurred once. At one end, the junction sequence differs from germline, possibly due to a read error. The V and J genes are TRBV7-2 and TRBJ1-4; unclear D gene. This CDR3 is 14 amino acids long. CDR1 and CDR2 (germline): SGHTA, FQGNSA. The CDR3 nucleotides read TGTGCCAGCAGCTACAACGGTGCTAACGAAAAACTGTTTTTT. This codes for CASSYNGANEKLFF.

This clonotype has just a few counts. The CDR3 DNA follows: TGTGCCAGCAGTACGGCGGGCGGGGCCTCCTACAATGAGCAGTTCTTC. Translation gives CASSTAGGASYNEQFF. The genes are TRBV25-1 and TRBJ2-1; perhaps TRBD2 as D (6 bases). Germline V lookup: CDR1 MGHDK, CDR2 SYGVNS. V gave up 5 bases and J gave up 0 bases, with 14 bases separating them. This CDR3 has 16 residues.

This clonotype appeared many times. J is TRBJ2-1 and V is TRBV10-3; 10 nucleotides agree with TRBD1. CDR1 is ENHRY and CDR2 is SYGVKD in the germline V gene. The V gene end was trimmed by 10 bases and the J gene end by 3 bases; junction bases not matched to a gene: 6. This CDR3 spans 14 amino acids. CDR3 DNA: TGTGCCACCCGGGACAGGGGATTCTACAATGAGCAGTTCTTC. It yields the protein CATRDRGFYNEQFF.

The V gene is TRBV10-3, the J gene TRBJ2-7, with 8 bases fitting TRBD1. CDR1 ENHRY and CDR2 SYGVKD come from the germline V gene. V shed 4 bases and J 6 bases; nucleotides not matched to a gene: 8. This CDR3 comprises 14 residues. The CDR3 sequence is CAISANRGEVEQYF. The CDR3 region has the DNA TGTGCCATCAGTGCCAACAGGGGGGAGGTCGAGCAGTACTTC.

This chain joins TRBV29-1 and TRBJ2-2; 10 nucleotides align to TRBD2. The V gene's germline CDR1 is SQVTM and CDR2 ANQGSEA. J gave up 5 bases and V 4 bases, and 1 base lay outside the gene matches. The CDR3 is made up of 13 amino acids. CDR3 DNA sequence: TGCAGCGTTGGGACTAGCGGTACCGGGGAGCTGTTTTTT. As protein: CSVGTSGTGELFF.

Points on this clonotype: A read error is possible here, since a much larger clone lies one base away. This chain connects TRBV2 to TRBJ2-7; D tentatively reads TRBD1 or TRBD2 (5 bases each). From germline, CDR1 is SNHLY and CDR2 FYNNEI. This CDR3 comprises 18 residues. The CDR3 coding sequence is TGTACCAGCAGGGCTTCCTGGGGGTCCGGGCTTCGACCCTACGAGCAGTACTTC. It is translated as CTSRASWGSGLRPYEQYF.

This clonotype came up a few times. The V and J genes are TRBV20-1 and TRBJ1-1; D gene uncertain. This CDR3 comprises 15 residues. The germline V and J ends were trimmed by 6 bases and 6 bases, with 23 bases remaining between them. Per germline, CDR1 DFQATT and CDR2 SNEGSKA (reference sequence). CDR3 residues: CSALNTGGVGAEAFF. The CDR3 DNA is TGCAGTGCCCTCAACACGGGCGGGGTTGGCGCTGAAGCTTTCTTT.

This clonotype showed up just a few times. V gene TRBV6-2 or TRBV6-3 combines with J gene TRBJ1-2, with D uncertain. The germline V gene encodes CDR1 MNHEY and CDR2 SVGEGT. V was cut by 7 bases and J by 2 bases, with 11 bases left in between. The CDR3 is 13 amino acids. In DNA form, the CDR3 reads TGTGCCAGCAACAACGGACTCAACTATGGCTACACCTTC. As protein: CASNNGLNYGYTF.

This clonotype was detected a few times. The chain is built from TRBV29-1 and TRBJ2-7; TRBD1 agrees at 12 bases. Per the germline V gene, CDR1 is SQVTM and CDR2 is ANQGSEA. Losses at the gene ends were 6 bases for V and 3 bases for J; bases not matched to a gene: 6. This CDR3 has 14 amino acids. The CDR3 reads CSVGGTGGSYEQYF. The CDR3 bases are TGCAGCGTCGGGGGGACAGGGGGCAGCTACGAGCAGTACTTC.

The genes are TRBV14 and TRBJ2-7; TRBD2 agrees at 10 bases. The germline gives CDR1 SGHDN, CDR2 FVKESK. This CDR3 has 15 residues. V shed 4 bases, J shed 4 bases, and the junction held 7 bases outside the gene matches. DNA for the CDR3: TGTGCCAGCAGCCGGGGACTAGCGCCCGTATACGAGCAGTACTTC. Amino acid sequence: CASSRGLAPVYEQYF.

V and J are TRBV15 and TRBJ2-5, with a weak D call TRBD2 (5 bases). The V gene's germline CDR1 is LNHNV and CDR2 YYDKDF (reference sequence). This CDR3 is 14 amino acids long. Between the trimmed V and J ends, which lost 1 base and 5 bases, there was a span of 11 bases. CDR3 coding DNA: TGTGCCACCAGCAGAGGAGGGCGGTTGGAGACCCAGTACTTC. Translated, it gives CATSRGGRLETQYF.

This clonotype appeared many times. V is TRBV29-1 and J is TRBJ2-1; 7 positions agree with TRBD1. The CDR3 is made up of 11 amino acids. Per the germline V gene, CDR1 is SQVTM and CDR2 is ANQGSEA. The ends lost 7 bases at V and 8 bases at J; junction bases unmatched: 5. CDR3 DNA sequence: TGCAGCGCATACAGGGGACATGAGCAGTTCTTC. Amino acids: CSAYRGHEQFF.